This section outlines one T cell receptor (beta chain) sequence together with its context. The antigen remains undetermined. With autoimmune disease history or systemic immunosuppression, patients were excluded. The method was immunoSEQ multiplex PCR; TCRdb's version includes in-frame clones alone and lacks a portion of them. The data contain fewer than 100,000 clones, about 89% of them singletons. The sample belongs to a study of OX40 agonist ivuxolimab in advanced cancers. Study-wide context: Intravenous ivuxolimab was administered to patients every 2 weeks at 0.01 to 10 mg/kg. At around 81% male, the cohort had a mean age of approximately 60 years, ranging from 23 to 79.

Study-wide points: With doses of 0.1 to 3.0 mg/kg, CD4+ and CD8+ blood T cells had undergone clonal expansion by week 6.

Here the sequenced sample was CD4+ or CD8+ T cells sorted from blood, taken in a trial of the OX40 agonist ivuxolimab. The receptor was derived from an adult with an advanced solid tumor such as melanoma, head and neck, liver or kidney cancer.

The CDR3 spells CARSAYRGSFWNEQFF. The CDR3 coding sequence is TGTGCCAGAAGCGCGTACAGGGGGAGCTTTTGGAATGAGCAGTTCTTC. This chain uses TRBV5-3 with TRBJ2-1; the match to TRBD1 covers 8 bases. TRBV5-3 is assigned to the ORF class and has an uncertain function. The CDR3 length is 16 residues. Germline trimming cut 4 bases from V and 7 bases from J; bases unmatched to any gene: 13.